This T cell receptor (beta chain) was identified in a study of cytomegalovirus exposure and HLA in healthy donors. CDR1 is SGHTS, CDR2 YDEGEE, per germline. The CDR3 loop spans 15 amino acids. V was clipped by 4 bases and J by 4 bases; unmatched bases: 7. Profiled with immunoSEQ multiplex PCR; TCRdb holds only in-frame clones, not every one. The sample lists around 93,000 clones, roughly 85% seen once, with approximately 22% in the top ten. Broader study findings: Most TCR sequences were seen very rarely across donors, but some public TCRs occurred in many. The study labeled 164 TCR beta chains cytomegalovirus-associated. Subsequent analysis showed first-cohort TCR clusters tending to co-occur in some 120 validation repertoires.

Comment on this clone: The antigen remains undetermined.

Sequenced: PBMCs. This TCR came from a man younger than 35 in good health and CMV-seropositive. The chain links TRBV5-8 to TRBJ1-4; TRBD1 matches 7 bases. CDR3 sequence (DNA): TGTGCCAGCAGCCGAATTTGGGACAGTAATGAAAAACTGTTTTTT. Its translation is CASSRIWDSNEKLFF.